Listed here is a single T cell receptor beta chain. The data belong to a study of monozygotic twins with cystic fibrosis. TCRdb's table, derived via immunoSEQ multiplex PCR, lists solely in-frame clones and lacks some. The sample carries approximately 34,000 clones, around 96% recorded once. Germline values: CDR1 SGHAT, CDR2 FQNNGV. V gave up 6 bases and J gave up 6 bases; unmatched junction bases: 11. This CDR3 is built from 16 residues. Sequenced: blood. This sequence joins TRBV11-2 and TRBJ2-2, with 9 bases matching TRBD2. This receptor was obtained from a girl between 2 and 10 years old with cystic fibrosis. The CDR3, as DNA: TGTGCCAGCAGGCCCCTAGCGGGAATTGATTCCGGGGAGCTGTTTTTT. It yields the protein CASRPLAGIDSGELFF.